Presented here are 5 T cell receptor beta chains from one specimen sequenced in a study of cytomegalovirus exposure and HLA in healthy donors. PCR involved 60 Vbeta and 13 Jbeta primers. Sequencing was performed with immunoSEQ multiplex PCR; in TCRdb, only in-frame clones are kept and a portion is missing. The sample lists approximately 240,000 clones; around 89% were seen once. The sequencing sample was made of PBMCs. The receptors were gathered from a woman aged 18-30 years in good health and CMV-seronegative.

This CDR3 reads CASSLRGGPYNEQFF. The CDR3 DNA is TGTGCCAGCAGTTTACGGGGTGGACCCTACAATGAGCAGTTCTTC. The chain is built from TRBV27 and TRBJ2-1; perhaps TRBD2 as D (5 bases). Trimming shortened V by 2 bases and J by 2 bases, and 10 bases separated the two germline ends. The V gene's germline CDR1 is MNHEY and CDR2 SMNVEV (reference sequence). The CDR3 consists of 15 residues.

The J gene is TRBJ1-1, the V gene TRBV5-8, with D maybe TRBD1 (5 bases). V lost 5 bases to trimming and J lost 7 bases, with 9 bases between them. This CDR3 contains 11 residues. Per germline, CDR1 SGHTS and CDR2 YDEGEE. In DNA, the CDR3 is TGTGCCAGCAGATGGGGCCGTGAAGCTTTCTTT. Translating it yields CASRWGREAFF.

This clone was seen once. The chain combines TRBV19 with TRBJ2-1, with D tentatively TRBD2 (6 bases). This CDR3 spans 14 amino acids. The germline V gene has CDR1 LNHDA and CDR2 SQIVND (reference sequence). Trimming pared 9 bases from V and 3 bases from J, leaving 15 bases between. The CDR3 reads CASRRAGVYNEQFF. Written as DNA, the CDR3 is TGTGCCAGCCGGAGGGCGGGTGTCTACAATGAGCAGTTCTTC.

The gene calls are TRBV7-9 and TRBJ2-7; 8 bases agree with TRBD1. Germline CDR1 and CDR2: SEHNR and FQNEAQ (reference sequence). Trimming at V came to 5 bases and at J to 3 bases, leaving 6 bases not matched to a gene. This CDR3 contains 14 residues. CDR3 in DNA: TGTGCCAGCAGCCTGGACAGGGTTGTCTACGAGCAGTACTTC. Its protein is CASSLDRVVYEQYF.

The chain uses TRBV7-9 and TRBJ1-5, with D possibly TRBD1 on 6 matching bases. Trimming left V 1 base short and J 5 bases short, with 18 bases between. Germline assignment: CDR1 SEHNR and CDR2 FQNEAQ (reference sequence). The CDR3 consists of 17 residues. For the CDR3, the DNA is TGTGCCAGCAGCTTAGAATCCGCCGGTCAGGGGTATCAGCCCCAGCATTTT. It is translated as CASSLESAGQGYQPQHF.